The 20 T cell receptor beta chains listed next were all sequenced from one sample in a study of cytomegalovirus exposure and HLA in healthy donors. Vbeta (60) and Jbeta (13) primers were used in the PCR. Some clones are missing from TCRdb's copy, which holds only in-frame ones; the method was immunoSEQ multiplex PCR. The sample includes tens of thousands of clones, 80% to 90% of them seen just once. Sequences were obtained from PBMCs. The receptor source for this set is a man aged 18 to 35 in good health and CMV-seronegative.

This chain connects TRBV29-1 to TRBJ2-2; 13 nucleotides agree with TRBD2. The CDR3 runs to 15 residues. Germline trimming cut 6 bases from V and 2 bases from J; bases unmatched to any gene: 3. Germline-derived CDR1 and CDR2 are SQVTM and ANQGSEA. The CDR3 bases are TGCAGCGTAAGACTAGCGGGAGGAAACACCGGGGAGCTGTTTTTT. Protein: CSVRLAGGNTGELFF.

Worth noting for this clone: Other DNA sequences in the same sample also yield this CDR3. V is TRBV28 and J is TRBJ1-5; D is unresolved. This CDR3 has 14 residues. The germline gives CDR1 MDHEN, CDR2 SYDVKM. V shed 1 base and J shed 1 base, with 5 bases lying between them. The DNA for the CDR3 is TGTGCCAGCAGTTTATCGGGAAGCAATCAGCCCCAGCATTTT. Translated, it gives CASSLSGSNQPQHF.

The chain recombines TRBV18 with TRBJ2-5; D is unresolved. The germline CDR1 and CDR2 sequences are KGHSH and LQKENI. The CDR3 runs 11 residues. With 3 bases removed from V and 5 bases from J, the gap between germline ends came to 4 bases. CDR3 DNA: TGTGCCAGCTCACCGCGGGAGACCCAGTACTTC. Encoded protein: CASSPRETQYF.

CDR3 bases: TGTGCCAGCAGCTCCTCGGGGGGAACACAGCCCCAGCATTTT. This sequence encodes CASSSSGGTQPQHF. V gene TRBV7-2 combines with J gene TRBJ1-5; D perhaps matches TRBD1 (5 bases). The CDR3 has 14 amino acids. V shed 4 bases and J shed 7 bases, with 14 bases lying between them. Germline V gene sequence: CDR1 SGHTA, CDR2 FQGNSA.

CDR3 nucleotides: TGTGCCAGCAGCCAAACTCGGGACAGGAGAACCTACGAGCAGTACTTC. Translation: CASSQTRDRRTYEQYF. The J gene is TRBJ2-7, the V gene TRBV7-2; 8 bases align to TRBD1. The CDR3 has 16 residues. Germline values: CDR1 SGHTA, CDR2 FQGNSA. Trimming took 5 bases from V and 2 from J; bases not matched to a gene: 11.

The chain has TRBV5-1 and TRBJ2-1, with 14 bases lining up with TRBD2. Per the germline V gene, CDR1 is SGHRS and CDR2 is YFSETQ. This CDR3 spans 17 amino acids. Germline trimming cut 5 bases from V and 9 bases from J; bases unmatched to any gene: 13. The CDR3 protein is CASRAGTSGSLGREQFF. The CDR3 DNA follows: TGCGCCAGCAGAGCCGGGACTAGCGGGAGCTTGGGGCGTGAGCAGTTCTTC.

The genes are TRBV29-1 and TRBJ1-2, with D maybe TRBD1 (5 bases). This CDR3 is 15 amino acids long. V dropped 6 bases and J dropped 8 bases, with 25 bases sitting between them. Germline-derived CDR1 and CDR2 are SQVTM and ANQGSEA. DNA for the CDR3: TGCAGCGTCAAGGTTAATAGACAGCCTCAGAGGGGCTACACCTTC. It is translated as CSVKVNRQPQRGYTF. The full variable domain, with the rest looked up from reference TRBV29-1 and TRBJ1-2, is SAVISQKPSRDICQRGTSLTIQCQVDSQVTMMFWYRQQPGQSLTLIATANQGSEATYESGFVIDKFPISRPNLTFSTLTVSNMSPEDSSIYLCSVKVNRQPQRGYTFGSGTRLTVV.

The V gene is TRBV14, the J gene TRBJ1-1, with D perhaps matching TRBD1 (6 bases). The germline gives CDR1 SGHDN, CDR2 FVKESK. With 3 bases removed from V and 0 bases from J, the gap between germline ends came to 8 bases. The length of the CDR3 is 14 residues. This chain's CDR3 is CASSHQGLNTEAFF. CDR3 DNA sequence: TGTGCCAGCAGCCACCAGGGGCTGAACACTGAAGCTTTCTTT.

CDR3 in DNA: TGTGCCAGCAGTTCTCAAAAACAGGGTAACAGGATCACATACGAGCAGTACTTC. Its protein product is CASSSQKQGNRITYEQYF. The chain recombines TRBV28 with TRBJ2-7, with D possibly matching TRBD1 (6 bases). CDR3 length: 18 amino acids. Germline lookup yields CDR1 MDHEN and CDR2 SYDVKM. Trimming left V 4 bases short and J 4 bases short, with 26 bases between.

In its sample, this clone was seen once. The chain couples TRBV5-1 to TRBJ1-2; 7 bases agree with TRBD1. There are 14 residues in the CDR3. J was trimmed by 4 bases and V by 3 bases; bases with no gene match: 6. From germline, CDR1 is SGHRS and CDR2 YFSETQ. CDR3 amino acids: CASSYRDRIYGYTF. The CDR3 DNA sequence: TGCGCCAGCAGCTACCGGGACAGAATCTATGGCTACACCTTC.

The rearrangement joins TRBV27 to TRBJ2-1; 9 bases map to TRBD1. J gave up 8 bases and V 4 bases, and 9 bases lay outside the gene matches. Looked up from germline, CDR1 is MNHEY and CDR2 is SMNVEV (reference sequence). The CDR3 contains 15 residues. CDR3 residues: CASSSGTGLIDEQFF. DNA of the CDR3: TGTGCCAGCAGTTCCGGGACAGGGTTGATCGATGAGCAGTTCTTC.

V usage is TRBV7-6 and J usage is TRBJ2-5, with TRBD1 matching over 7 bases. The J call could be wrong; TRBJ2-7 is a better fit for the DNA end. The CDR3 runs to 15 residues. The germline gives CDR1 SGHVS, CDR2 FNYEAQ. CDR3 sequence: CASSPTGPSSYEQYF. CDR3 DNA: TGTGCCAGCAGCCCGACAGGGCCAAGCTCCTACGAGCAGTACTTC.

The chain couples TRBV14 to TRBJ2-1; unclear D gene. There are 14 residues in the CDR3. Germline assignment: CDR1 SGHDN and CDR2 FVKESK. V was pared by 4 bases and J by 0 bases, with 7 bases between. Here the CDR3 reads CASSRALSYNEQFF. DNA of the CDR3: TGTGCCAGCAGCCGCGCCCTCTCCTACAATGAGCAGTTCTTC.

This chain links TRBV27 with TRBJ2-5, with TRBD2 matching over 11 bases. V lost 6 bases to trimming and J lost 5 bases; unmatched junction nucleotides: 11. Germline-derived CDR1 and CDR2 are MNHEY and SMNVEV (reference sequence). The length of the CDR3 is 16 residues. CDR3 sequence: CASRPIAGGPRETQYF. DNA for the CDR3: TGTGCCAGCAGGCCCATAGCGGGAGGGCCGAGGGAGACCCAGTACTTC.

This chain links TRBV2 with TRBJ2-1; weak D call: TRBD2 (6 bases). Germline-derived CDR1 and CDR2 are SNHLY and FYNNEI. There are 15 residues in the CDR3. V was trimmed by 4 bases and J by 4 bases, leaving 14 bases between them. CDR3 DNA sequence: TGTGCCAGCAGTGCCTCTAGCGTGGGGTACAATGAGCAGTTCTTC. Translation gives CASSASSVGYNEQFF.

The chain is built from TRBV9 and TRBJ2-1, with TRBD2 as a possible D gene (6 bases). Germline CDR1 reads SGDLS; CDR2 reads YYNGEE. V shed 4 bases and J shed 3 bases, with 14 bases lying between them. The CDR3 loop spans 15 amino acids. This CDR3 is CASSKRDLIYNEQFF. CDR3 DNA sequence: TGTGCCAGCAGCAAACGGGACTTAATCTACAATGAGCAGTTCTTC.

As DNA, the CDR3 is TGCGCCAGCAGTGAGCTGGGGACTAGCACAGATACGCAGTATTTT. Its translation is CASSELGTSTDTQYF. The chain couples TRBV10-2 to TRBJ2-3, with a weak D call TRBD2 (6 bases). This CDR3 is built from 15 residues. Germline V gene data show CDR1 as WSHSY and CDR2 as SAAADI. The V gene lost 2 bases and the J gene lost 0 bases, with 9 bases spanning the gap.

V and J are TRBV28 and TRBJ2-7; 7 bases match TRBD2. There are 14 residues in the CDR3. V lost 8 bases to trimming and J lost 2 bases; unmatched junction nucleotides: 9. The germline gives CDR1 MDHEN, CDR2 SYDVKM. CDR3 nucleotides: TGTGCCAGCGGGAATTCTGGGGGGGCCTACGAGCAGTACTTC. Translation gives CASGNSGGAYEQYF. The full variable domain, rest sourced from reference TRBV28 and TRBJ2-7, is DVKVTQSSRYLVKRTGEKVFLECVQDMDHENMFWYRQDPGLGLRLIYFSYDVKMKEKGDIPEGYSVSREKKERFSLILESASTNQTSMYLCASGNSGGAYEQYFGPGTRLTVT.

The genes are TRBV28 and TRBJ1-1; a weak D match, TRBD1 (5 bases). CDR3 length: 15 residues. Looked up from germline, CDR1 is MDHEN and CDR2 is SYDVKM. Trimming cost V 1 base and J 10 bases, with 19 bases left between them. CDR3 sequence reads: CASSLYRGGVMTAFF. The CDR3 region has the DNA TGTGCCAGCAGTTTATACCGAGGAGGGGTCATGACAGCTTTCTTT.

The rearrangement links TRBV7-2 to TRBJ2-3, with 12 bases matching TRBD2. The J segment lost 4 bases and the V segment lost 5 bases, leaving 7 bases of the junction unmatched. Germline V gene lookup returns CDR1 SGHTA and CDR2 FQGNSA. This CDR3 is built from 16 residues. This CDR3 is CASSLRTSGTSDTQYF. The CDR3 DNA reads TGTGCCAGCAGCCTCCGGACTAGCGGGACATCAGATACGCAGTATTTT.